Shown below are 32 T cell receptor beta chains from a single sample sequenced in a study of shared clonotypes between healthy human individuals. The protocol was immunoSEQ multiplex PCR, while the TCRdb copy is restricted to in-frame clones and leaves out a portion. The sample has about 1.5 million clones, more than 95% seen once; the top ten hold approximately 1.1%. The sequencing input was naive CD4+ T cells sorted from blood. Subset: CD45RA+ positively selected. These receptor sequences come from a man aged 30 to 45 in good health.

The rearrangement uses TRBV14 and TRBJ2-2; the D gene is possibly TRBD1 (5 bases). Germline assignment: CDR1 SGHDN and CDR2 FVKESK. The CDR3 is made up of 15 amino acids. The germline V and J ends were trimmed by 4 bases and 6 bases, with 15 bases remaining between them. Written as DNA, the CDR3 is TGTGCCAGCAGCCTCAGGGATCACGTGGCCGGGGAGCTGTTTTTT. Translation gives CASSLRDHVAGELFF.

V and J are TRBV18 and TRBJ1-1; 7 positions agree with TRBD1. CDR1 and CDR2 (germline): KGHSH, LQKENI. J was trimmed by 1 base and V by 2 bases; bases with no gene match: 4. The CDR3 is 15 residues long. This chain's CDR3 is CASSPAGTENTEAFF. The CDR3 DNA follows: TGTGCCAGCTCACCAGCCGGGACAGAGAACACTGAAGCTTTCTTT.

V is TRBV5-1 and J is TRBJ2-3; 7 bases align to TRBD1. The J segment lost 6 bases and the V segment lost 0 bases, leaving 4 bases of the junction unmatched. CDR3 length: 14 residues. Germline V gene data show CDR1 as SGHRS and CDR2 as YFSETQ. CDR3 region: CASSLGQGFDTQYF. In DNA, the CDR3 is TGCGCCAGCAGCTTGGGACAGGGATTTGATACGCAGTATTTT.

The chain is built from TRBV19 and TRBJ2-7; D gene unclear. V was trimmed by 2 bases and J by 1 base, leaving 15 bases between them. The CDR3 contains 16 residues. Germline values: CDR1 LNHDA, CDR2 SQIVND (reference sequence). Here the CDR3 DNA reads TGTGCCAGTAGTATATCTGGCGGATACGTTTCCTACGAGCAGTACTTC. This encodes CASSISGGYVSYEQYF.

The chain carries TRBV2 and TRBJ2-1; 9 bases fit TRBD2. The germline CDR1 and CDR2 sequences are SNHLY and FYNNEI. J gave up 5 bases and V 4 bases, and 6 bases lay outside the gene matches. This CDR3 is 15 amino acids long. The CDR3 sequence: CASSGVAGANNEQFF. CDR3 nucleotide sequence: TGTGCCAGCAGTGGGGTAGCGGGAGCTAACAATGAGCAGTTCTTC.

The CDR3 here is CASRNLQGSSYNEQFF. The DNA of the CDR3 is TGTGCCAGCAGAAATTTACAGGGGTCCTCCTACAATGAGCAGTTCTTC. This chain connects TRBV11-2 to TRBJ2-1; 7 positions match TRBD1. The CDR3 spans 16 residues. V dropped 6 bases and J dropped 0; count of bases not matched to a gene: 8. Germline-derived CDR1 and CDR2 are SGHAT and FQNNGV.

The table lists this clone with a count of one. The chain recombines TRBV5-1 with TRBJ2-1, with D perhaps matching TRBD2 (5 bases). The germline CDR1 and CDR2 sequences are SGHRS and YFSETQ. The CDR3 runs to 13 residues. Trimming cost V 5 bases and J 12 bases, with 18 bases left between them. Here the CDR3 DNA reads TGCGCCAGCAGTCCCGAGGGTCACGAGGGGCAGTTCTTC. Protein: CASSPEGHEGQFF.

V gene TRBV7-6 combines with J gene TRBJ1-2; TRBD1 agrees at 8 bases. The germline V gene encodes CDR1 SGHVS and CDR2 FNYEAQ. The CDR3 is 16 amino acids. After removal of 2 bases from V and 6 bases from J, the junction contained 11 bases not matched to a gene. The CDR3 DNA reads as TGTGCCAGCAGCTTACGCCCGGACAGGGAATGGGATGGCTACACCTTC. This gives the protein CASSLRPDREWDGYTF.

The chain uses TRBV5-1 and TRBJ2-5; D not certain. From germline, CDR1 is SGHRS and CDR2 YFSETQ. CDR3 length equals 13 residues. With 0 bases removed from V and 3 bases from J, the gap between germline ends came to 6 bases. The CDR3 loop reads CASSLDGKETQYF. As DNA, the CDR3 is TGCGCCAGCAGCTTGGACGGAAAAGAGACCCAGTACTTC.

A single count supports this clone. J is TRBJ2-7 and V is TRBV11-3, with a weak D call TRBD1 (6 bases). V lost 4 bases, J lost 3 bases, and 13 bases lay in between. The CDR3 is made up of 14 amino acids. Germline loops: CDR1 SGHNT, CDR2 YENEEA. CDR3 bases: TGTGCCAGCAGCTCCACCGGGACACACTACGAGCAGTACTTC. Its protein is CASSSTGTHYEQYF.

This chain uses TRBV5-8 with TRBJ2-7; the D is unclear. V dropped 3 bases and J dropped 3 bases, with 7 bases sitting between them. Germline V CDR1 and CDR2: SGHTS, YDEGEE. The CDR3 loop spans 12 amino acids. CDR3 sequence: CASSYLNYEQYF. CDR3 nucleotide sequence: TGTGCCAGCAGCTACCTGAACTACGAGCAGTACTTC.

This rearrangement joins TRBV5-1 to TRBJ2-1; perhaps D is TRBD1 or TRBD2 (5 bases each). Germline assignment: CDR1 SGHRS and CDR2 YFSETQ. The germline V and J ends were trimmed by 3 bases and 6 bases, with 13 bases remaining between them. This CDR3 has 14 amino acids. In nucleotides, the CDR3 is TGCGCCAGCAGCTACCGGGACCGCCCCAATGAGCAGTTCTTC. It yields the protein CASSYRDRPNEQFF.

The chain combines TRBV6-6 with TRBJ2-3; possible D gene TRBD2, 5 bases. Deletions cut 6 bases from V and 2 bases from J, with 15 bases between. The CDR3 loop spans 15 amino acids. CDR1 MNHNY and CDR2 SVGAGI come from the germline V gene (reference sequence). In nucleotides, the CDR3 is TGTGCCAGCAGGTTCGGATCGGGATTCACAGATACGCAGTATTTT. It specifies CASRFGSGFTDTQYF.

The V call is TRBV6-5, the J call TRBJ2-7; 11 bases map to TRBD1. V trimming: 5 bases; J trimming: 3 bases; junction bases outside the gene matches: 6. In germline, CDR1 is MNHEY, CDR2 SVGAGI. This CDR3 has 15 residues. The CDR3 sequence is CASSTSGTGGYEQYF. CDR3 coding DNA: TGTGCCAGCAGTACTTCCGGGACAGGGGGCTACGAGCAGTACTTC.

V and J are TRBV28 and TRBJ1-3; D is perhaps TRBD1 (6 bases). CDR1 is MDHEN and CDR2 is SYDVKM in the germline V gene. The length of the CDR3 is 15 residues. With 3 bases removed from V and 2 bases from J, the gap between germline ends came to 11 bases. Here the CDR3 reads CASSFMGAPGNTIYF. The DNA of the CDR3 is TGTGCCAGCAGTTTTATGGGGGCTCCTGGAAACACCATATATTTT.

A few counts support this clone. Other nucleotide sequences in the sample specify the same CDR3. The chain has TRBV18 and TRBJ2-7; TRBD2 aligns across 9 bases. The length of the CDR3 is 15 residues. V was pared by 3 bases and J by 0 bases, with 3 bases of the junction left unmatched. Germline CDR1 KGHSH, CDR2 LQKENI. The CDR3 loop reads CASSPPSGTSYEQYF. DNA of the CDR3: TGTGCCAGCTCACCGCCTAGCGGGACCTCCTACGAGCAGTACTTC. Together with reference TRBV18 and TRBJ2-7, the CDR3 gives the full variable domain: NAGVMQNPRHLVRRRGQEARLRCSPMKGHSHVYWYRQLPEEGLKFMVYLQKENIIDESGMPKERFSAEFPKEGPSILRIQQVVRGDSAAYFCASSPPSGTSYEQYFGPGTRLTVT.

The chain combines TRBV10-3 with TRBJ2-2; D is perhaps TRBD2 (5 bases). This CDR3 comprises 11 residues. V was pared by 11 bases and J by 4 bases, with 8 bases between. Germline V gene data show CDR1 as ENHRY and CDR2 as SYGVKD. CDR3 loop: CASGSTGELFF. In nucleotides, the CDR3 is TGTGCCTCGGGGTCCACCGGGGAGCTGTTTTTT.

The genes are TRBV2 and TRBJ2-5, with D hard to call. Trimming took off 3 bases at V and 7 bases at J, with 12 bases between the two ends. CDR1 SNHLY and CDR2 FYNNEI come from the germline V gene. The CDR3 runs 13 residues. The CDR3 nucleotides read TGTGCCAGCAGTGACAGCCCCCTTAGGACCCAGTACTTC. Translating it yields CASSDSPLRTQYF. Complete variable domain (other parts from reference TRBV2 and TRBJ2-5): EPEVTQTPSHQVTQMGQEVILRCVPISNHLYFYWYRQILGQKVEFLVSFYNNEISEKSEIFDDQFSVERPDGSNFTLKIRSTKLEDSAMYFCASSDSPLRTQYFGPGTRLLVL.

J is TRBJ1-1 and V is TRBV2, with D tentatively TRBD1 (5 bases). CDR3 length equals 15 residues. CDR1 and CDR2 (germline): SNHLY, FYNNEI. V was pared by 5 bases and J by 4 bases, with 17 bases between. CDR3: CASSIHPGLSTEAFF. In DNA, the CDR3 is TGTGCCAGCAGTATCCACCCGGGGCTGAGCACTGAAGCTTTCTTT.

The genes are TRBV10-3 and TRBJ2-7; TRBD2 agrees at 10 bases. From germline, CDR1 is ENHRY and CDR2 SYGVKD. Trimming took 4 bases from V and 2 from J; bases not matched to a gene: 2. CDR3 length equals 14 residues. In DNA form, the CDR3 reads TGTGCCATCAGTGGGACTAGCGGCCCCTACGAGCAGTACTTC. Translated: CAISGTSGPYEQYF.

The chain is built from TRBV11-2 and TRBJ1-2; 7 bases map to TRBD1. V trimming: 2 bases; J trimming: 5 bases; junction bases outside the gene matches: 2. Germline values: CDR1 SGHAT, CDR2 FQNNGV. CDR3 length equals 13 residues. This CDR3 reads CASSLYRGYGYTF. DNA for the CDR3: TGTGCCAGCAGCTTATACAGGGGTTATGGCTACACCTTC.

The J gene is TRBJ2-4, the V gene TRBV28; 7 bases agree with TRBD1. Per germline, CDR1 MDHEN and CDR2 SYDVKM. V was clipped by 5 bases and J by 3 bases; unmatched bases: 4. There are 14 residues in the CDR3. The CDR3 is CASSPHRGKNIQYF. CDR3 coding DNA: TGTGCCAGCAGTCCGCACAGGGGCAAAAACATTCAGTACTTC.

This chain uses TRBV29-1 with TRBJ2-1; 8 bases line up with TRBD1. Trimming at V came to 3 bases and at J to 5 bases, leaving 6 bases not matched to a gene. Germline V gene data show CDR1 as SQVTM and CDR2 as ANQGSEA. The CDR3 is 14 amino acids. CDR3 DNA: TGCAGCGTTGACGACAGGGGCACGAACAATGAGCAGTTCTTC. Translation gives CSVDDRGTNNEQFF.

The chain combines TRBV7-2 with TRBJ1-5; weak D call: TRBD1 (5 bases). V was cut by 5 bases and J by 4 bases, with 9 bases left in between. This CDR3 is 13 amino acids long. From germline, CDR1 is SGHTA and CDR2 FQGNSA. The CDR3 region has the DNA TGTGCCAGCAGCCGGGACTTTAATCAGCCCCAGCATTTT. Translating it yields CASSRDFNQPQHF.

The rearrangement joins TRBV2 to TRBJ1-2; the D is unclear. Trimming removed 1 base at V and 0 bases at J, with 9 bases between. Looked up from germline, CDR1 is SNHLY and CDR2 is FYNNEI. This CDR3 contains 15 residues. The DNA of the CDR3 is TGTGCCAGCAGTGAAGATGCGTATGCTAACTATGGCTACACCTTC. Amino acids: CASSEDAYANYGYTF.

This clone showed up just once. The V gene is TRBV29-1, the J gene TRBJ2-2; tentative D call: TRBD1 (6 bases). The CDR3 consists of 15 residues. Germline CDR1 is SQVTM and CDR2 is ANQGSEA. Trimming left V 4 bases short and J 0 bases short, with 12 bases between. Here the CDR3 DNA reads TGCAGCGTTGTACAGGGTTCGGCGAACACCGGGGAGCTGTTTTTT. Protein: CSVVQGSANTGELFF.

The chain is built from TRBV19 and TRBJ2-5; D is perhaps TRBD1 (5 bases). Germline V CDR1 and CDR2: LNHDA, SQIVND (reference sequence). The germline V and J ends were trimmed by 3 bases and 6 bases, with 5 bases remaining between them. The CDR3 is made up of 11 amino acids. The CDR3 sequence: CASSMGQTQYF. The CDR3 region has the DNA TGTGCCAGTAGTATGGGGCAGACCCAGTACTTC.

The chain combines TRBV5-1 with TRBJ2-5, with D hard to call. The CDR3 length is 16 residues. Germline V gene sequence: CDR1 SGHRS, CDR2 YFSETQ. The V end was cut by 0 bases, the J end by 2 bases, with 14 bases between. The CDR3 spells CASSLAVSNRQETQYF. The CDR3 DNA reads TGCGCCAGCAGCTTGGCCGTATCGAACAGACAAGAGACCCAGTACTTC.

CDR3 loop: CASSLPAPPYEQYF. In nucleotides, the CDR3 is TGTGCCAGCAGCTTACCAGCCCCCCCGTACGAGCAGTACTTC. The chain joins TRBV7-9 to TRBJ2-7, with D unclear. The CDR3 sequence is 14 residues long. Between the trimmed V and J ends, which lost 2 bases and 4 bases, there was a span of 12 bases. The germline gives CDR1 SEHNR, CDR2 FQNEAQ (reference sequence).

V gene TRBV29-1 combines with J gene TRBJ2-5; no clear D. This CDR3 has 14 residues. The germline gives CDR1 SQVTM, CDR2 ANQGSEA. V dropped 4 bases and J dropped 2 bases, with 14 bases sitting between them. The CDR3 coding sequence is TGCAGCGTTGTCGGTGTATGGAAACAAGAGACCCAGTACTTC. It is translated as CSVVGVWKQETQYF.

For this clone: The junction shows a germline mismatch at one end, possibly a read error. The rearrangement links TRBV6-1 to TRBJ2-6; D is possibly TRBD1 or TRBD2 (6 bases each). The CDR3 length is 18 residues. CDR1 and CDR2 (germline): MNHNS, SASEGT. For the CDR3, the DNA is TGTGCCAGCAGTAAAGCCGGGACAAGGACTATAGGGGCCAACGTCCTGACTTTC. Translation: CASSKAGTRTIGANVLTF.

This clone was recorded once. V and J are TRBV5-5 and TRBJ1-2; D unresolved. This CDR3 is built from 13 residues. V lost 1 base and J 4 bases, leaving 8 bases between the germline ends. Germline V CDR1 and CDR2: SGHKS, YYEKEE (reference sequence). The CDR3 sequence: CASSLKGVYGYTF. The CDR3, as DNA: TGTGCCAGCAGCTTGAAAGGTGTCTATGGCTACACCTTC.